The 9 T cell receptor beta chains reported below all come from one sample, sequenced in a study of CD8 T cells in ankylosing spondylitis (dated 2017 in TCRdb). The library came from 5' RACE. Reads for this sample came from an Illumina HiSeq 2500. TCRdb reanalyzed the raw reads on its own, using fastp at Q25 for trimming and MiXCR for clone calling, and kept in-frame beta chains. For every CDR3 protein sequence, its rows merge into one entry that carries the most common genes and DNA. Present in this sample are roughly 140,000 distinct CDR3 sequences, 44% of which were seen just once. The top ten clonotypes cover around 15% of the sample. Sequenced input: synovial fluid, either unsorted or a sorted T cell fraction (not recorded which). These receptors were taken from a male donor with ankylosing spondylitis.

This rearrangement joins TRBV12-3 or TRBV12-4 to TRBJ2-1; 7 bases map to TRBD1. J lost 2 bases, V lost 6 bases, and 13 bases had no gene match. This CDR3 contains 17 residues. CDR3 residues: CASRTTTGSDPYNEQFF. CDR3 in DNA: TGTGCCAGCAGAACAACGACAGGGAGTGACCCCTACAATGAGCAGTTCTTC.

This CDR3 reads CATSREWTSGLTDTQYF. CDR3 sequence (DNA): TGTGCCACCAGCAGGGAATGGACTAGCGGACTCACAGATACGCAGTATTTT. V and J are TRBV15 and TRBJ2-3; 10 positions match TRBD2. The germline gives CDR1 LNHNV, CDR2 YYDKDF (reference sequence). V lost 3 bases and J lost 2; bases outside the gene matches: 8. The CDR3 extends over 17 amino acids.

This chain links TRBV12-3 or TRBV12-4 with TRBJ2-1, with 10 bases fitting TRBD1. Losses at the gene ends were 1 base for V and 7 bases for J; bases not matched to a gene: 7. This CDR3 has 16 amino acids. In DNA form, the CDR3 reads TGTGCCAGCAGTTTAGTGCCGGGACAGGGGACTAATGAGCAGTTCTTC. It encodes CASSLVPGQGTNEQFF.

This CDR3 is CASSEAHGNTIYF. In nucleotides, the CDR3 is TGTGCCAGCAGTGAAGCGCATGGAAACACCATATATTTT. This chain links TRBV6-1 with TRBJ1-3; D is unresolved. Germline lookup yields CDR1 MNHNS and CDR2 SASEGT. This CDR3 is built from 13 residues. V lost 0 bases, J lost 3 bases, and 3 bases lay in between.

This clonotype has a handful of counts. For the CDR3, the DNA is TGTGCCAGCTCACCCCCCCAGGGGACTTTGGATGAGCAGTTCTTC. Its protein is CASSPPQGTLDEQFF. The chain links TRBV18 to TRBJ2-1; TRBD1 or TRBD2 may be the D gene (6 bases each). Germline CDR1 reads KGHSH; CDR2 reads LQKENI. Trimming removed 3 bases at V and 8 bases at J, with 17 bases between. This CDR3 is built from 15 residues.

This sequence joins TRBV11-2 and TRBJ2-3; D possibly corresponds to TRBD2 (6 bases). V lost 1 base and J lost 6, with 20 bases in between. The CDR3 totals 17 residues. Germline V lookup: CDR1 SGHAT, CDR2 FQNNGV. In nucleotides, the CDR3 is TGTGCCAGCAGCTTAGCTCCAGGAGGGCGCCCGGGGGATACGCAGTATTTT. Translating it yields CASSLAPGGRPGDTQYF.

This chain connects TRBV5-5 to TRBJ2-1, with D tentatively TRBD1 or TRBD2 (5 bases each). This CDR3 spans 12 amino acids. Trimming stripped 1 base from V and 13 bases from J, with 12 bases between. Germline V gene data show CDR1 as SGHKS and CDR2 as YYEKEE (reference sequence). As DNA, the CDR3 is TGTGCCAGCAGCTTGTGGGGGTCAGACCAGTTCTTC. This gives the protein CASSLWGSDQFF.

The chain is built from TRBV4-3 and TRBJ2-2, with a tentative D call TRBD1 (6 bases). V was trimmed by 4 bases and J by 6 bases, leaving 21 bases between them. Germline V gives CDR1 LGHNA, CDR2 YSLEER. This CDR3 has 17 residues. CDR3 region: CASSPPVGGQTAGELFF. CDR3 nucleotide sequence: TGCGCCAGCAGCCCCCCGGTTGGGGGACAAACCGCCGGGGAGCTGTTTTTT.

This clonotype has at least ten counts. The chain employs TRBV11-2 and TRBJ1-2, with D maybe TRBD1 (6 bases). The CDR3 has 13 amino acids. The V gene's germline CDR1 is SGHAT and CDR2 FQNNGV. The V end lost 5 bases, the J end lost 6 bases, and 13 bases lay between the germline ends. The CDR3 loop is CASSLGGANGYTF. The DNA for the CDR3 is TGTGCCAGCAGCCTAGGGGGGGCGAATGGCTACACCTTC.